This TCR beta chain was captured in a study of blood T cell repertoires in COVID-19. Generated by immunoSEQ multiplex PCR, the TCRdb table keeps only in-frame clones and is missing some. The sample records about 210,000 clones, roughly 91% being singletons. This CDR3 region has 13 residues. Germline lookup yields CDR1 MNHNY and CDR2 SVGAGI (reference sequence). V shed 5 bases and J shed 7 bases, with 12 bases lying between them. The sample taken for sequencing was PBMCs or T cells enriched from blood (not recorded which). The chain combines TRBV6-6 with TRBJ1-5; D is possibly TRBD1 (5 bases). This TCR was sampled from a man aged 25-45 years in a cohort exposed to, infected with or recovered from COVID-19 (not recorded which). CDR3 nucleotides: TGTGCCAGCAGTCATGGTAGGGGCCAGCCCCAGCATTTT. This encodes CASSHGRGQPQHF.